This T cell receptor (beta chain) was sequenced during a study of T cells after yellow fever vaccination. The overall study: Preparation of the low-cell-number fractions used SMART-Seq v4 Ultra Low Input.

This clonotype was detected only a few times. Per germline, CDR1 ENHRY and CDR2 SYGVKD. The CDR3 is made up of 13 amino acids. V gave up 3 bases and J gave up 4 bases, with 7 bases separating them. TCRdb recomputed calls from the 5' RACE reads with MiXCR, one row per CDR3 protein. The sample shows some 350,000 distinct CDR3 sequences, 3% to 4.5% of them seen only once. This chain connects TRBV10-3 to TRBJ1-5, with D unclear. This specimen consisted of PBMCs, obtained 5 days after the yellow fever booster vaccination. This receptor was taken from a young man who received the YFV17D yellow fever vaccine. The CDR3 is CAISEGGNQPQHF. The CDR3 DNA reads as TGTGCCATCAGTGAAGGAGGTAATCAGCCCCAGCATTTT.